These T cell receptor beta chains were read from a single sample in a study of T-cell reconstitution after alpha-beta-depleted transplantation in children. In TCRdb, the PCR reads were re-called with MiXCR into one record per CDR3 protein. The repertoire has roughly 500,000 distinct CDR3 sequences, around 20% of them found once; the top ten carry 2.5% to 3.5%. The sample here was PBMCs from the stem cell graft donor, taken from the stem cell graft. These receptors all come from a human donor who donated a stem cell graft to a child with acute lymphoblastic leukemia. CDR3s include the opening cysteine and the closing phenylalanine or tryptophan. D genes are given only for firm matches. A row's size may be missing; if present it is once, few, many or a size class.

cdr3_nt: TGTGCCAGCAGCCCCGGGACAGGATACACCGGGGAGCTGTTTTTT
cdr3_aa: CASSPGTGYTGELFF
v_call: TRBV7-3
j_call: TRBJ2-2
clone_size: few
d_call: TRBD1
cdr3_length: 15

cdr3_nt: TGCAGTGCTAATGGACAGAATAGCAATCAGCCCCAGCATTTT
cdr3_aa: CSANGQNSNQPQHF
v_call: TRBV20-1
j_call: TRBJ1-5
clone_size: few
d_call: NA
cdr3_length: 14

cdr3_nt: TGTGCCAGCAGCCAGACCTCGGACCCGGGAAACCCACCCCTCCACTTT
cdr3_aa: CASSQTSDPGNPPLHF
v_call: TRBV7-8
j_call: TRBJ1-6
clone_size: NA
d_call: NA
cdr3_length: 16

cdr3_nt: TGTGCCAGCAGCCCTGGGACATTGGGGGCACACTATGGCTACACCTTC
cdr3_aa: CASSPGTLGAHYGYTF
v_call: TRBV11-2
j_call: TRBJ1-2
clone_size: NA
d_call: NA
cdr3_length: 16

cdr3_nt: TGCGCCAGCAGCTCTTTGGGACTAGCGGGACGCCCCTACGAGCAGTACTTC
cdr3_aa: CASSSLGLAGRPYEQYF
v_call: TRBV5-1
j_call: TRBJ2-7
clone_size: few
d_call: TRBD2
cdr3_length: 17

cdr3_nt: TGTGCCACCGGGACCCTTGGACAATCAAGGTATGAGCAGTTCTTC
cdr3_aa: CATGTLGQSRYEQFF
v_call: TRBV24-1
j_call: TRBJ2-1
clone_size: few
d_call: NA
cdr3_length: 15

cdr3_nt: TGTACCATCTGCCTCGGGGCCCGACCCGGGACTAGCTTCGTTGAGACCCAGTACTTC
cdr3_aa: CTICLGARPGTSFVETQYF
v_call: TRBV3-1
j_call: TRBJ2-5
clone_size: NA
d_call: TRBD2
cdr3_length: 19

cdr3_nt: TGCGCCAGCAGCCAAGAGGGAGGGGGCTCCGTTCTTAACTATGGCTACACCTTC
cdr3_aa: CASSQEGGGSVLNYGYTF
v_call: TRBV4-1
j_call: TRBJ1-2
clone_size: NA
d_call: TRBD1
cdr3_length: 18

cdr3_nt: TGTGCCAGCAGCCAAGTAAGAACTGAAGCTTTCTTT
cdr3_aa: CASSQVRTEAFF
v_call: TRBV3-1
j_call: TRBJ1-1
clone_size: NA
d_call: NA
cdr3_length: 12

cdr3_nt: TGTGCCAGCAGCCCATCTAGCAAAGATACGCAGTATTTT
cdr3_aa: CASSPSSKDTQYF
v_call: TRBV6-1
j_call: TRBJ2-3
clone_size: few
d_call: NA
cdr3_length: 13

cdr3_nt: TGTGCCAGCAGCCAACTAGCGGGAGTGGCTAATGAGCAGTTCTTC
cdr3_aa: CASSQLAGVANEQFF
v_call: TRBV7-3
j_call: TRBJ2-1
clone_size: NA
d_call: TRBD2
cdr3_length: 15

cdr3_nt: TGCGCCAGCAGCCTCCTCCTAGCGGGAAGGATTGAGCAGTTCTTC
cdr3_aa: CASSLLLAGRIEQFF
v_call: TRBV5-1
j_call: TRBJ2-1
clone_size: NA
d_call: TRBD2
cdr3_length: 15

cdr3_nt: TGCGCCAGCAGCTTGGGAGCTAGACAGAACACCGGGGAGCTGTTTTTT
cdr3_aa: CASSLGARQNTGELFF
v_call: TRBV5-1
j_call: TRBJ2-2
clone_size: NA
d_call: NA
cdr3_length: 16

cdr3_nt: TGTGCCAGCAGTTTTAAGGGGTTGCAAGATACGCAGTATTTT
cdr3_aa: CASSFKGLQDTQYF
v_call: TRBV12-3/TRBV12-4
j_call: TRBJ2-3
clone_size: NA
d_call: NA
cdr3_length: 14

cdr3_nt: TGTGCCAGCATTCGCGGGACAGGGGGCCCAGATACGCAGTATTTT
cdr3_aa: CASIRGTGGPDTQYF
v_call: TRBV27
j_call: TRBJ2-3
clone_size: NA
d_call: TRBD1
cdr3_length: 15

cdr3_nt: TGTGCCAGCAGCTCCACTAGGGCGGGGGTCCCTGGGGCCAACGGCCTGACTTTC
cdr3_aa: CASSSTRAGVPGANGLTF
v_call: TRBV11-2
j_call: TRBJ2-6
clone_size: NA
d_call: TRBD2
cdr3_length: 18

cdr3_nt: TGCAGCGTTGCCGGTATAGCGGGAGGAACCTACGAGCAGTACTTC
cdr3_aa: CSVAGIAGGTYEQYF
v_call: TRBV29-1
j_call: TRBJ2-7
clone_size: NA
d_call: TRBD2
cdr3_length: 15

cdr3_nt: TGTGCCTGGAGTGGTGGGATCGGGATCACCGGGGAGCTGTTTTTT
cdr3_aa: CAWSGGIGITGELFF
v_call: TRBV30
j_call: TRBJ2-2
clone_size: NA
d_call: NA
cdr3_length: 15

cdr3_nt: TGCAGCGTGGCCCGACAGAGCTACGAGCAGTACTTC
cdr3_aa: CSVARQSYEQYF
v_call: TRBV29-1
j_call: TRBJ2-7
clone_size: few
d_call: NA
cdr3_length: 12

cdr3_nt: TGTGCCAGCAGTTTATCTGGTCGCACTAGCGGGAGGCTATCCTCCTACGAGCAGTACTTC
cdr3_aa: CASSLSGRTSGRLSSYEQYF
v_call: TRBV27
j_call: TRBJ2-7
clone_size: few
d_call: TRBD2
cdr3_length: 20

cdr3_nt: TGTGCCAGCAGCTTGGTTGGGGCCCCCTACGAGCAGTACTTC
cdr3_aa: CASSLVGAPYEQYF
v_call: TRBV5-6
j_call: TRBJ2-7
clone_size: NA
d_call: NA
cdr3_length: 14

cdr3_nt: TGCGCCAGCAGCAACCGACTAGCGGGAGTGTACGAGCAGTACTTC
cdr3_aa: CASSNRLAGVYEQYF
v_call: TRBV5-1
j_call: TRBJ2-7
clone_size: NA
d_call: TRBD2
cdr3_length: 15

cdr3_nt: TGTGCCAGCGGGGGCCTCCCCCCGAACACCGGGGAGCTGTTTTTT
cdr3_aa: CASGGLPPNTGELFF
v_call: TRBV27
j_call: TRBJ2-2
clone_size: many
d_call: NA
cdr3_length: 15

cdr3_nt: TGCGCCAGCAGCTTGGATCAGCCTCCCTACGAGCAGTACTTC
cdr3_aa: CASSLDQPPYEQYF
v_call: TRBV5-1
j_call: TRBJ2-7
clone_size: few
d_call: NA
cdr3_length: 14

cdr3_nt: TGTGCCACCAGCAGAGGAGGCTCGGCCGGGGCCCAGTACTTC
cdr3_aa: CATSRGGSAGAQYF
v_call: TRBV15
j_call: TRBJ2-5
clone_size: NA
d_call: NA
cdr3_length: 14

cdr3_nt: TGTGCCAGCAGCTCGGACCCGGGCGGAGGGCAGCCCCAGCATTTT
cdr3_aa: CASSSDPGGGQPQHF
v_call: TRBV7-6
j_call: TRBJ1-5
clone_size: NA
d_call: NA
cdr3_length: 15

cdr3_nt: TGCGCCAGCAGCTTGCCACAGACGGGGGCTGACACTGAAGCTTTCTTT
cdr3_aa: CASSLPQTGADTEAFF
v_call: TRBV5-1
j_call: TRBJ1-1
clone_size: few
d_call: NA
cdr3_length: 16

cdr3_nt: TGTGCCAGCAGCGTAGGTGGCAGTCGTAATTCACCCCTCCACTTT
cdr3_aa: CASSVGGSRNSPLHF
v_call: TRBV9
j_call: TRBJ1-6
clone_size: few
d_call: NA
cdr3_length: 15